This T cell receptor (beta chain) was sequenced during a study of post-analysis software for immune sequencing data. Broader study findings: When compared against controls, multiple sclerosis patients showed significantly lower normalized Chao1 diversity. Samples made in the same batch grouped tightly together by F measure. Roughly five TRBV segments appeared more often in patients than in controls, and TRBV5-6, TRBV5-1 and TRBV20-1 were among these.

As concerns this clonotype: Its antigen is unidentified.

Tagging with unique molecular identifiers was a feature of the TCR beta cDNA libraries. TCRdb re-called the PCR reads through MiXCR, storing one row per CDR3 protein. The sample carries about 430,000 distinct CDR3 sequences, about 40% recorded once. With 2 bases removed from V and 10 bases from J, the gap between germline ends came to 12 bases. CDR3 length: 14 amino acids. CDR1 is MNHEY and CDR2 is SVGAGI in the germline V gene. The chain couples TRBV6-5 to TRBJ1-6; possibly TRBD1 for D (5 bases). The sequence derives from a girl aged 2-10 years with multiple sclerosis. Sequencing was performed on blood. CDR3 in amino acids: CASSYPGQSSPLHF. CDR3 bases: TGTGCCAGCAGTTACCCCGGACAAAGCTCACCCCTCCACTTT.